This T cell receptor (beta chain) stems from a study of Ad26.COV2.S vaccination and SARS-CoV-2 variants. The CDR3 covers 13 residues. J gave up 3 bases and V 2 bases, and 3 bases lay outside the gene matches. Germline CDR1 GTSNPN, CDR2 SVGIG (reference sequence). Sample treatment: about 20 received Ad26.COV2.S at low or high dose, single or two shots; 5 received placebo; per-sample allocation not given. Material that was analyzed had been drawn on day 63 after the first vaccine or placebo injection. As concerns this clone: Its antigen remains unknown.

Overall study findings and caveats: Those who received vaccine or placebo ended up with similar non-spike TCR breadth.

Using immunoSEQ multiplex PCR, the repertoire was profiled, and TCRdb retains in-frame clones only, with some absent. The sample has 410,000 or so clones; about nine tenths are singletons. This chain joins TRBV30 and TRBJ2-5; 7 positions match TRBD1. The sequence came from a person aged 18-65 years who received the Ad26.COV2.S COVID-19 vaccine or a placebo. The starting material was peripheral blood, obtained in a trial of Ad26.COV2.S vaccine versus placebo. In DNA, the CDR3 is TGTGCCTGGAGTCTTACAGGGGAAGAGACCCAGTACTTC. Translated, it gives CAWSLTGEETQYF.